The 21 T cell receptor beta chains below come from one sample, sequenced in a study of blood T cell repertoires in COVID-19. Some clones are missing from TCRdb's copy, which holds only in-frame ones; the method was immunoSEQ multiplex PCR. The data show 150,000 or so clones, over 60% seen once. Source material: PBMCs or T cells enriched from blood (not recorded which). The receptors stem from a woman aged 45-65 years who had recovered from COVID-19.

This clone was observed a handful of times. The V call is TRBV30, the J call TRBJ1-5; D might be TRBD1 (5 bases). CDR1 GTSNPN and CDR2 SVGIG come from the germline V gene (reference sequence). This CDR3 is built from 14 residues. The ends were cut back, 7 bases at V and 1 base at J, with 14 bases in the middle. The CDR3 loop reads CAFKGDGSNQPQHF. DNA for the CDR3: TGTGCCTTCAAAGGGGATGGGAGCAATCAGCCCCAGCATTTT.

The rearrangement links TRBV3-1 (or the pseudogene TRBV3-2) to TRBJ1-5; perhaps TRBD1 as D (6 bases). Trimming took off 3 bases at V and 1 base at J, with 13 bases between the two ends. The germline gives CDR1 LGHDT, CDR2 YNNKEL (reference sequence). This CDR3 is 16 amino acids long. This CDR3 reads CASSQGAGASNQPQHF. CDR3 nucleotides: TGTGCCAGCAGCCAGGGAGCGGGGGCAAGCAATCAGCCCCAGCATTTT.

This sequence joins TRBV28 and TRBJ2-1; 9 bases agree with TRBD1. Trimming at V came to 2 bases and at J to 5 bases, leaving 4 bases not matched to a gene. Looked up from germline, CDR1 is MDHEN and CDR2 is SYDVKM. This CDR3 is 15 amino acids long. Written as DNA, the CDR3 is TGTGCCAGCAGTTTAGCGACAGGGGGGAACAATGAGCAGTTCTTC. Translated, it gives CASSLATGGNNEQFF.

This chain links TRBV5-1 with TRBJ1-2; a weak D match, TRBD1 (5 bases). The CDR3 loop spans 17 amino acids. Trimming took off 0 bases at V and 0 bases at J, with 15 bases between the two ends. The germline V gene has CDR1 SGHRS and CDR2 YFSETQ. The CDR3 loop is CASSLAGGRGPNYGYTF. CDR3 in DNA: TGCGCCAGCAGCTTGGCCGGGGGACGTGGACCTAACTATGGCTACACCTTC.

V is TRBV21-1 and J is TRBJ2-5; the table's TRBD2 call for D was not verified on the DNA. TRBV21-1 is flagged as a pseudogene. CDR3 length: 14 residues. The CDR3 is CASSPGTSKETQYF. As DNA, the CDR3 is TGTGCCAGCAGCCCTGGGACTAGTAAAGAGACCCAGTACTTC.

The genes are TRBV7-9 and TRBJ1-6; D unclear. Trimming pared 3 bases from V and 9 bases from J, leaving 6 bases between. The V gene's germline CDR1 is SEHNR and CDR2 FQNEAQ (reference sequence). CDR3 size: 12 residues. The CDR3 sequence: CASSFVSSPLHF. In nucleotides, the CDR3 is TGTGCCAGCAGCTTTGTCAGTTCACCCCTCCACTTT.

The gene calls are TRBV6-5 and TRBJ1-5, with 8 bases fitting TRBD1. Unmatched junction bases numbered 6, after V lost 6 bases and J lost 5 bases. The CDR3 totals 14 residues. Germline CDR1 MNHEY, CDR2 SVGAGI. The CDR3: CASRGTGRDQPQHF. In nucleotides, the CDR3 is TGTGCCAGCAGAGGGACAGGAAGGGATCAGCCCCAGCATTTT.

This clone was recorded only once. The rearrangement joins TRBV9 to TRBJ2-2; 9 nucleotides align to TRBD2. From germline, CDR1 is SGDLS and CDR2 YYNGEE. The CDR3 consists of 21 residues. V was clipped by 4 bases and J by 3 bases; unmatched bases: 22. The CDR3 is CASSHMQGEATSGIDTGELFF. The CDR3 region has the DNA TGTGCCAGCAGCCATATGCAGGGGGAAGCGACTAGCGGTATAGACACCGGGGAGCTGTTTTTT.

CDR3: CASSPSWGRANEKLFF. CDR3 nucleotides: TGTGCCAGCAGCCCCTCGTGGGGCAGGGCTAATGAAAAACTGTTTTTT. The chain joins TRBV27 to TRBJ1-4; D possibly corresponds to TRBD1 (5 bases). The CDR3 is made up of 16 amino acids. Germline CDR1 MNHEY, CDR2 SMNVEV (reference sequence). Trimming pared 6 bases from V and 3 bases from J, leaving 17 bases between. The variable domain in full, completed from reference TRBV27 and TRBJ1-4, reads EAQVTQNPRYLITVTGKKLTVTCSQNMNHEYMSWYRQDPGLGLRQIYYSMNVEVTDKGDVPEGYKVSRKEKRNFPLILESPSPNQTSLYFCASSPSWGRANEKLFFGSGTQLSVL.

The J gene is TRBJ2-3, the V gene TRBV19; tentatively, D is TRBD2 (6 bases). The V and J ends lost 7 bases and 6 bases respectively, with 23 bases between them. In germline, CDR1 is LNHDA, CDR2 SQIVND (reference sequence). The CDR3 is 16 amino acids. The CDR3 region has the DNA TGTGCCAGTACAGACTATCCGGGACTTGGGGCCGATACGCAGTATTTT. Protein sequence: CASTDYPGLGADTQYF. Together with reference TRBV19 and TRBJ2-3, the CDR3 gives the full variable domain: DGGITQSPKYLFRKEGQNVTLSCEQNLNHDAMYWYRQDPGQGLRLIYYSQIVNDFQKGDIAEGYSVSREKKESFPLTVTSAQKNPTAFYLCASTDYPGLGADTQYFGPGTRLTVL.

This rearrangement joins TRBV11-2 to TRBJ2-5, with D possibly TRBD1 on 6 matching bases. The length of the CDR3 is 13 residues. CDR1 and CDR2 (germline): SGHAT, FQNNGV. V lost 5 bases and J lost 9, with 16 bases in between. The chain's CDR3 is CASSGKGPGAQYF. Written as DNA, the CDR3 is TGTGCCAGCAGCGGAAAAGGCCCAGGGGCCCAGTACTTC.

This sequence joins TRBV19 and TRBJ1-5, with a weak D call TRBD1 (6 bases). The ends were cut back, 6 bases at V and 6 bases at J, with 15 bases in the middle. Germline loops: CDR1 LNHDA, CDR2 SQIVND (reference sequence). The CDR3 is made up of 14 amino acids. As DNA, the CDR3 is TGTGCCAGTAGCGGGGGGCAAAGGAGTCAGCCCCAGCATTTT. It yields the protein CASSGGQRSQPQHF.

This rearrangement joins TRBV2 to TRBJ2-4; possible D gene TRBD1, 6 bases. V shed 1 base and J shed 12 bases, with 13 bases lying between them. The CDR3 is 13 amino acids. Germline V gene sequence: CDR1 SNHLY, CDR2 FYNNEI. The CDR3: CASSEGPGDDQYF. For the CDR3, the DNA is TGTGCCAGCAGTGAAGGGCCAGGGGACGATCAGTACTTC.

This clone was counted a few times. The chain carries TRBV3-1 (or the pseudogene TRBV3-2) and TRBJ2-2; maybe TRBD2 (6 bases). The V gene's germline CDR1 is LGHDT and CDR2 YNNKEL (reference sequence). The CDR3 length is 11 residues. V was shortened by 8 bases and J by 5 bases, with 6 bases between the two germline ends. In nucleotides, the CDR3 is TGTGCCAGCCGGGAGACCGGGGAGCTGTTTTTT. It translates to CASRETGELFF.

The chain carries TRBV7-2 and TRBJ2-1; 11 nucleotides line up with TRBD2. CDR3 size: 15 residues. Germline CDR1 is SGHTA and CDR2 is FQGNSA. J was trimmed by 7 bases and V by 5 bases; bases with no gene match: 7. The CDR3 is CASSPRLAGNNEQFF. CDR3 in DNA: TGTGCCAGCAGCCCCAGACTAGCGGGGAATAATGAGCAGTTCTTC.

A few counts support this clone. The J gene is TRBJ1-2, the V gene TRBV7-8, with 7 nucleotides matching TRBD1. V lost 4 bases to trimming and J lost 8 bases; unmatched junction nucleotides: 10. Germline V gives CDR1 SGHVS, CDR2 FQNEAQ. The CDR3 loop spans 14 amino acids. The CDR3 nucleotides are TGTGCCAGCAGCTCACGGGACAGTCTCAAAGGCTACACCTTC. As protein: CASSSRDSLKGYTF.

The CDR3 region is CASTPVGNTIYF. The CDR3 coding sequence is TGTGCCAGCACCCCGGTCGGAAACACCATATATTTT. The rearrangement links TRBV7-9 to TRBJ1-3; D is unresolved. The CDR3 length is 12 residues. Trimming took off 7 bases at V and 4 bases at J, with 8 bases between the two ends. Germline loops: CDR1 SEHNR, CDR2 FQNEAQ (reference sequence). Full variable domain (remainder filled in from reference TRBV7-9 and TRBJ1-3): DTGVSQNPRHKITKRGQNVTFRCDPISEHNRLYWYRQTLGQGPEFLTYFQNEAQLEKSRLLSDRFSAERPKGSFSTLEIQRTEQGDSAMYLCASTPVGNTIYFGEGSWLTVV.

V is TRBV5-1 and J is TRBJ1-1; D possibly corresponds to TRBD1 (5 bases). The V end lost 3 bases, the J end lost 4 bases, and 16 bases lay between the germline ends. This CDR3 has 15 residues. Germline-derived CDR1 and CDR2 are SGHRS and YFSETQ. In DNA form, the CDR3 reads TGCGCCAGCAGCTCCACAGGCGGAGGGAGCACTGAAGCTTTCTTT. It codes for CASSSTGGGSTEAFF.

The chain uses TRBV6-1 and TRBJ1-5, with TRBD1 matching over 9 bases. The CDR3 sequence is 16 residues long. V gave up 0 bases and J gave up 9 bases; unmatched junction bases: 9. CDR1 and CDR2 from the germline V gene are MNHNS and SASEGT. The CDR3 here is CASSEASPGQGLPQHF. Here the CDR3 DNA reads TGTGCCAGCAGTGAAGCGTCTCCGGGACAGGGACTGCCCCAGCATTTT.

Comments on this clone: In the same sample, other DNA sequences code for this CDR3. The chain links TRBV27 to TRBJ1-5, with a tentative D call TRBD1 (5 bases). CDR3 size: 14 residues. Germline CDR1 reads MNHEY; CDR2 reads SMNVEV (reference sequence). The V end lost 2 bases, the J end lost 5 bases, and 10 bases lay between the germline ends. CDR3 sequence: CASSLVRGDQPQHF. The CDR3 bases are TGTGCCAGCAGTTTAGTGCGGGGGGATCAGCCCCAGCATTTT.

The chain employs TRBV7-9 and TRBJ2-1; possibly TRBD2 for D (6 bases). Looked up from germline, CDR1 is SEHNR and CDR2 is FQNEAQ (reference sequence). V lost 1 base to trimming and J lost 6 bases, with 16 bases between them. This CDR3 is 16 amino acids long. The CDR3 region has the DNA TGTGCCAGCAGCTTAGTTTACGGGAGAGCTCTCAATGAGCAGTTCTTC. It encodes CASSLVYGRALNEQFF.